This TCR beta chain was recorded in a study of control samples from healthy donors and cancer patients. Only in-frame clones appear in the TCRdb table, and some are missing; sequencing was by immunoSEQ multiplex PCR. The sample yields about 130,000 clones, 90% to 95% seen once. The V segment lost 9 bases and the J segment 0 bases; nucleotides outside the gene matches: 10. CDR3 length: 17 amino acids. Germline V CDR1 and CDR2: WSHSY, SAAADI. The sample taken for sequencing was PBMCs. The TCR was taken from a man aged 50-60 years with head and neck cancer. This chain uses TRBV10-2 with TRBJ2-3; 12 bases align to TRBD2. CDR3 in amino acids: CASRTGTSGRSTDTQYF. The CDR3 DNA is TGCGCCAGTCGGACCGGGACTAGCGGGCGAAGCACAGATACGCAGTATTTT.